The present TCR beta chain was sequenced within a study of T cell changes during pregnancy in multiple sclerosis. Only in-frame clones appear in the TCRdb table, and some are missing; sequencing was by immunoSEQ multiplex PCR. The data hold roughly 100,000 clones, with 90% to 95% observed a single time. This CDR3 has 13 residues. V lost 4 bases and J lost 5; bases outside the gene matches: 3. CDR1 and CDR2 (germline): SGHRS, YFSETQ. This TCR derives from a female donor in good health, enrolled as a control in a pregnancy study. Specimen: peripheral blood, collected after pregnancy. The V gene is TRBV5-1, the J gene TRBJ2-1, with 7 bases aligning to TRBD2. For the CDR3, the DNA is TGCGCCAGCAGCGGACTAGGCGACAATGAGCAGTTCTTC. It is translated as CASSGLGDNEQFF.